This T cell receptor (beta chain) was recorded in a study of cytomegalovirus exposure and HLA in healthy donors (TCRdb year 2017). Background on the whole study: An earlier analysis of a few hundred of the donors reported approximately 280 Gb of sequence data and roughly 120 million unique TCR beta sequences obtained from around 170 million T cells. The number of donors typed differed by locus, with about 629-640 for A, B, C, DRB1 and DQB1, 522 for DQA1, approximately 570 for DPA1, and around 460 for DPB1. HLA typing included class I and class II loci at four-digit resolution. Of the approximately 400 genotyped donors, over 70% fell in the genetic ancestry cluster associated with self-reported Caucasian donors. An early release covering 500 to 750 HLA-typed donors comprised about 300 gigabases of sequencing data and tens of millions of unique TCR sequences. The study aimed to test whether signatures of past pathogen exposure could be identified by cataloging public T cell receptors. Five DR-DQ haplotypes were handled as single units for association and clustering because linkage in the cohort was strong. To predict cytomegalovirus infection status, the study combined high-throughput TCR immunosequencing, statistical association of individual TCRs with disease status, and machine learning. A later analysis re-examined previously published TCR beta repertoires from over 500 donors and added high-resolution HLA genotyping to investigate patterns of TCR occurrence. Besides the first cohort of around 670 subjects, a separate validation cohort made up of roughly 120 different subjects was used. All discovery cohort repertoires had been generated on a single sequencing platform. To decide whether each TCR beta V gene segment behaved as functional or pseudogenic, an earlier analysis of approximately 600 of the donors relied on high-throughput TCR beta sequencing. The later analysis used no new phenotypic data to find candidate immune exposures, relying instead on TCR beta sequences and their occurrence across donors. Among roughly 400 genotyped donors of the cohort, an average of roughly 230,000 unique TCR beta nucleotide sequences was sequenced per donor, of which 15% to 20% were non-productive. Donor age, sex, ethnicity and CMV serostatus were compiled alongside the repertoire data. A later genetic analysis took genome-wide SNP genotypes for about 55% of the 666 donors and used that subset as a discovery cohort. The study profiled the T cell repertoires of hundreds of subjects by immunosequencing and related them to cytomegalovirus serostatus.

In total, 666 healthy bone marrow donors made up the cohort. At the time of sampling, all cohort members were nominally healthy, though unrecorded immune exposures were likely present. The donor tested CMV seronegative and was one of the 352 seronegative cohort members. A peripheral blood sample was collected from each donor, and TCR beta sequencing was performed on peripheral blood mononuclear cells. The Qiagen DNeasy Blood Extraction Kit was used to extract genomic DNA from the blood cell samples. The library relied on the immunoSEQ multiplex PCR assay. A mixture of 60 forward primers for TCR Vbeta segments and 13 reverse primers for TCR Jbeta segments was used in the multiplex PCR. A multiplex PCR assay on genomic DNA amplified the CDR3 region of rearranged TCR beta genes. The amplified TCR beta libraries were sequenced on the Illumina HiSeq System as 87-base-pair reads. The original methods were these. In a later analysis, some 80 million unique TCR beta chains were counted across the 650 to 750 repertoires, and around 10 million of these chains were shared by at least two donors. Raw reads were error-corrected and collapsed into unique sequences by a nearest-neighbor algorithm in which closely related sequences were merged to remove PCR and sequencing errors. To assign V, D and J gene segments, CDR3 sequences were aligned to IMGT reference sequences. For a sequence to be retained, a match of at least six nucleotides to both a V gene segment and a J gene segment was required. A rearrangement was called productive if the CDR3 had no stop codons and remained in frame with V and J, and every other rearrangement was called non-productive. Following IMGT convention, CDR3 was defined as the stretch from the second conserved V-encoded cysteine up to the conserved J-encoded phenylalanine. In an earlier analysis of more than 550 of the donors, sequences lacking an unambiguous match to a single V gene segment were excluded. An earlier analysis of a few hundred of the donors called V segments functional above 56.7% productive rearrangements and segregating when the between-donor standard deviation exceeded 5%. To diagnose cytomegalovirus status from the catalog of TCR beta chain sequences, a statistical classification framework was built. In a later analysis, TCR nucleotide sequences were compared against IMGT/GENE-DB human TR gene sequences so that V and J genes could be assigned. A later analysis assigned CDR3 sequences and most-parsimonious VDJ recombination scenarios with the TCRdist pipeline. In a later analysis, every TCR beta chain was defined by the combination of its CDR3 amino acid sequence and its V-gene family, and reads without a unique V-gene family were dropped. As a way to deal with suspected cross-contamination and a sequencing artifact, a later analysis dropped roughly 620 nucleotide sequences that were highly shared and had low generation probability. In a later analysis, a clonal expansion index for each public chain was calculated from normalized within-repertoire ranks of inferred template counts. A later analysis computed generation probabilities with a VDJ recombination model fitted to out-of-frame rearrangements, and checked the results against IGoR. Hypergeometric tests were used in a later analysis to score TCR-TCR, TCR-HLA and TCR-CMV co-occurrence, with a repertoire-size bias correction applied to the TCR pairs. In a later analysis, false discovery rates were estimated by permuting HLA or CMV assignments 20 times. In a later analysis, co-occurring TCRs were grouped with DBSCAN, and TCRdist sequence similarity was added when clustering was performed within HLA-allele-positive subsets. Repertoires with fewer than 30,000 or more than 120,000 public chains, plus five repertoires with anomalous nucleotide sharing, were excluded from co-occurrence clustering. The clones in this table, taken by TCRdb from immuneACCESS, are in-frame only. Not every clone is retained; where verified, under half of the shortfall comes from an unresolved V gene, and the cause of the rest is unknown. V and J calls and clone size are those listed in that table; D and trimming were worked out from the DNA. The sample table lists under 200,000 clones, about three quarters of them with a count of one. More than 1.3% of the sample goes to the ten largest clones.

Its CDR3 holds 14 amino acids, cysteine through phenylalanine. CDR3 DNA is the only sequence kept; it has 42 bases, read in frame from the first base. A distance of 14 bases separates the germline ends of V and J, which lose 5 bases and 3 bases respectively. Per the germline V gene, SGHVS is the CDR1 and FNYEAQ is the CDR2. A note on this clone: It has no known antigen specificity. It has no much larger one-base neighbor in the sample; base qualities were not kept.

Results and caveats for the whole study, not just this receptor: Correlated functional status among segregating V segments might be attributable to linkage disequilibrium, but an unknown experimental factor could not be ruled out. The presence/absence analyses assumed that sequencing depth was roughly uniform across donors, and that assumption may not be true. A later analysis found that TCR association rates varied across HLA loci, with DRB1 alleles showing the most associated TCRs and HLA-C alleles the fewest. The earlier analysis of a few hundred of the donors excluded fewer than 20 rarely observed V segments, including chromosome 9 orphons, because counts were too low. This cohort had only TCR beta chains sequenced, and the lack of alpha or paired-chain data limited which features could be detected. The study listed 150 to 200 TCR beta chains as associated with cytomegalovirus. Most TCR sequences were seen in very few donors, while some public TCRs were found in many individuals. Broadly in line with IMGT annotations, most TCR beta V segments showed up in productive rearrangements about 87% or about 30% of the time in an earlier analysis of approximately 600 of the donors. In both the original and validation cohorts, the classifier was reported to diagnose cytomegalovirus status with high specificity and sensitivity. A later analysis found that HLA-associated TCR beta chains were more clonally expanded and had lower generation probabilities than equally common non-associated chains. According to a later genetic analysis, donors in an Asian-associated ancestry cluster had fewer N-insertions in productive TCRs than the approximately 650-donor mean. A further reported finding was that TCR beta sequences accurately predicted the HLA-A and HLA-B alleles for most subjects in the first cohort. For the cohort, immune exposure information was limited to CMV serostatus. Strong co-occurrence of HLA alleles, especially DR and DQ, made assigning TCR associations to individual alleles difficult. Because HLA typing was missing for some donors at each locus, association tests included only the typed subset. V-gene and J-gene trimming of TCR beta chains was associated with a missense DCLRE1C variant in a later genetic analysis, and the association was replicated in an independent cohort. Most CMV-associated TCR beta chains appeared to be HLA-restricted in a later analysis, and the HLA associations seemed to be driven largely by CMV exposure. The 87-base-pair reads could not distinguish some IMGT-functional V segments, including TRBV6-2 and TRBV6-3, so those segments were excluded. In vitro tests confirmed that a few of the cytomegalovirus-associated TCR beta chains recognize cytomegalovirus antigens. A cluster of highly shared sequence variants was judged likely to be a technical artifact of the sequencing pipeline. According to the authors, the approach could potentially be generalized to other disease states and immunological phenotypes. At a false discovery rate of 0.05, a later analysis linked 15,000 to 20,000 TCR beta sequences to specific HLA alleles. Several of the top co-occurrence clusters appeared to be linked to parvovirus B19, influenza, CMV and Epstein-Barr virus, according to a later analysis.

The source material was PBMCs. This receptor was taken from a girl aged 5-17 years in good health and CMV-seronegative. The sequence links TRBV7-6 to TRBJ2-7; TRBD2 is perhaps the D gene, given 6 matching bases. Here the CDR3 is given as CASSPKGGFYEQYF. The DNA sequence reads TGTGCCAGCAGCCCGAAAGGAGGGTTCTACGAGCAGTACTTC.